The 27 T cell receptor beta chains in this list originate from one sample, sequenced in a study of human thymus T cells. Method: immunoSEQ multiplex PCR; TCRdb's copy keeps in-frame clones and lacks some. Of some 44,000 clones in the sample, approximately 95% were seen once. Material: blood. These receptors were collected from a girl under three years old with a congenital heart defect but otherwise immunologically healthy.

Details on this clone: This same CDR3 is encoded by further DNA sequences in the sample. The CDR3 loop reads CASSWTSGSYEQYF. DNA of the CDR3: TGTGCCAGCAGTTGGACTAGCGGCTCCTACGAGCAGTACTTC. The J gene is TRBJ2-7, the V gene TRBV27; 10 bases are shared with TRBD2. CDR3 length: 14 residues. After removal of 4 bases from V and 0 bases from J, the junction contained 0 bases not matched to a gene. Looked up from germline, CDR1 is MNHEY and CDR2 is SMNVEV (reference sequence).

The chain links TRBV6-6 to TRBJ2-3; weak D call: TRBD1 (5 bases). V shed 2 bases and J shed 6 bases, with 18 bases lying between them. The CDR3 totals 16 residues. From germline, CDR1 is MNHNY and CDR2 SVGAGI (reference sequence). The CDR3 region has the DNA TGTGCCAGCAGTTACCGTCCCGTAAATAAGGGGGATACGCAGTATTTT. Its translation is CASSYRPVNKGDTQYF.

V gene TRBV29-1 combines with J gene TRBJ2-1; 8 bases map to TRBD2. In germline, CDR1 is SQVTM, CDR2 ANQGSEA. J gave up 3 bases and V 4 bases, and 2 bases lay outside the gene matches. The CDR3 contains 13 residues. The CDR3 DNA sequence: TGCAGCGTTGGACTAGCGAACTACAATGAGCAGTTCTTC. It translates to CSVGLANYNEQFF.

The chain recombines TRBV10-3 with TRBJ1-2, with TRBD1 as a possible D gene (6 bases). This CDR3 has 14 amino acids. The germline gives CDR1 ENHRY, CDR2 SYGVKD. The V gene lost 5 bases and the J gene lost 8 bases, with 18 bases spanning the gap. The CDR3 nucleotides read TGTGCCATCAGTACCGACAGGCCATGGGGGGGCTACACCTTC. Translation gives CAISTDRPWGGYTF.

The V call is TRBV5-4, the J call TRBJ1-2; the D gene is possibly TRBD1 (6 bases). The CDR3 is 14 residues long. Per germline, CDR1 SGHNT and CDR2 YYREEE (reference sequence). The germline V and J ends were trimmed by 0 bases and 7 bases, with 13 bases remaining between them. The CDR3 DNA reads TGTGCCAGCAGCTTGGGAGGGGGGGCGTCTGGCTACACCTTC. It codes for CASSLGGGASGYTF. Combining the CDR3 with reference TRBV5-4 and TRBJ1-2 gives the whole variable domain ETGVTQSPTHLIKTRGQQVTLRCSSQSGHNTVSWYQQALGQGPQFIFQYYREEENGRGNFPPRFSGLQFPNYSSELNVNALELDDSALYLCASSLGGGASGYTFGSGTRLTVV.

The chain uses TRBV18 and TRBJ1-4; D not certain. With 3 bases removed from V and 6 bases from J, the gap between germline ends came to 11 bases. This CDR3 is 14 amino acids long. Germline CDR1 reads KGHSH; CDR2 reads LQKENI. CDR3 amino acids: CASSPYRGDEKLFF. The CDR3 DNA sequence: TGTGCCAGCTCACCCTACCGTGGGGATGAAAAACTGTTTTTT. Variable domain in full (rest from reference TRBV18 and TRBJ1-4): NAGVMQNPRHLVRRRGQEARLRCSPMKGHSHVYWYRQLPEEGLKFMVYLQKENIIDESGMPKERFSAEFPKEGPSILRIQQVVRGDSAAYFCASSPYRGDEKLFFGSGTQLSVL.

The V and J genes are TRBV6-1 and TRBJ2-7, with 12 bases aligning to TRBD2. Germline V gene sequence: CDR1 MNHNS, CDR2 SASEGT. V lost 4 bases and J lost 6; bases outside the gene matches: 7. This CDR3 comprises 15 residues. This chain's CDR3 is CASSGLAGESGEQYF. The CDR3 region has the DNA TGTGCCAGCAGTGGACTAGCGGGAGAGTCAGGCGAGCAGTACTTC.

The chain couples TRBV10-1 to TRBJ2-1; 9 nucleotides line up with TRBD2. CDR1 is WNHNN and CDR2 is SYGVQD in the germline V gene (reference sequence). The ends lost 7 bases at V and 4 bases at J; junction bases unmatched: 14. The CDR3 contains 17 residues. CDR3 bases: TGCGCCAGCATCAAGGCGGCGGGAGGGGGCCCTTACAATGAGCAGTTCTTC. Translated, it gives CASIKAAGGGPYNEQFF.

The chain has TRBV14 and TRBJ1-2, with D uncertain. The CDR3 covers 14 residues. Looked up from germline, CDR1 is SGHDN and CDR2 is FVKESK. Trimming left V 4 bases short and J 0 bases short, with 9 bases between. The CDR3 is CASSPWATNYGYTF. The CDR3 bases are TGTGCCAGCAGCCCGTGGGCCACTAACTATGGCTACACCTTC.

In DNA form, the CDR3 reads TGTGCCAGCAGCCACGGGGGCTATGGCTACACCTTC. It yields the protein CASSHGGYGYTF. The V call is TRBV6-5, the J call TRBJ1-2; maybe TRBD1 (5 bases). The germline V gene has CDR1 MNHEY and CDR2 SVGAGI. This CDR3 has 12 residues. V was cut by 6 bases and J by 4 bases, with 9 bases left in between.

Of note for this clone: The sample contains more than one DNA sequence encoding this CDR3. DNA for the CDR3: TGTGCCTGGAGTAGGACGAACCAGCCCCAGCATTTT. Protein: CAWSRTNQPQHF. The gene calls are TRBV30 and TRBJ1-5; D gene unclear. V dropped 2 bases and J dropped 7 bases, with 9 bases sitting between them. This CDR3 region has 12 residues. Germline lookup yields CDR1 GTSNPN and CDR2 SVGIG (reference sequence).

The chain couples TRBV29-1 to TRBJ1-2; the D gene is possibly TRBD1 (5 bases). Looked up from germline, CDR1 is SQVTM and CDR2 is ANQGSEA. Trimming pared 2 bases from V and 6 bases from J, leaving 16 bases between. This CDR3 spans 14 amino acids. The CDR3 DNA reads TGCAGCGTTGAACTCCCCGGCAGGGTAAATGGCTACACCTTC. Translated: CSVELPGRVNGYTF.

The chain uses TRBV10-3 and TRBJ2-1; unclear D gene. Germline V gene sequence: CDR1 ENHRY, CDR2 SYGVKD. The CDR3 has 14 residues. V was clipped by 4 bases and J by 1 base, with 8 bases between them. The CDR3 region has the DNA TGTGCCATCAGTGGGGCTATGTCCTACAATGAGCAGTTCTTC. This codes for CAISGAMSYNEQFF.

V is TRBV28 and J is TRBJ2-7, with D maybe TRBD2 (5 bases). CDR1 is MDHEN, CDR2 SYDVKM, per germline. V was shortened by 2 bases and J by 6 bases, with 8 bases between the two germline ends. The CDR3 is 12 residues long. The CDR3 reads CASSLTGIEQYF. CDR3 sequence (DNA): TGTGCCAGCAGTTTAACCGGGATCGAGCAGTACTTC.

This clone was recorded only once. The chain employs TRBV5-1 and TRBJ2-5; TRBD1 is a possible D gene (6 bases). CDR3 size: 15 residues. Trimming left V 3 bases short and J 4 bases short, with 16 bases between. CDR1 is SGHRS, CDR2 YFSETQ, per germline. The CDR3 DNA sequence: TGCGCCAGCAGCTGGGGGCCGTCGGGTGGAGAGACCCAGTACTTC. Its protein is CASSWGPSGGETQYF.

This CDR3 reads CARSLAVRLGQTDIQYF. CDR3 DNA: TGTGCCAGAAGCTTGGCGGTCCGTTTGGGGCAGACGGACATTCAGTACTTC. The rearrangement joins TRBV5-3 to TRBJ2-4; D possibly corresponds to TRBD1 (5 bases). TRBV5-3 is labeled an ORF, and its function is uncertain. Trimming cost V 0 bases and J 8 bases, with 21 bases left between them. CDR3 length equals 17 residues.

The CDR3 DNA reads as TGTGCCAGTATAACGCTAACCGGGGAGCTGTTTTTT. Protein: CASITLTGELFF. The chain uses TRBV19 and TRBJ2-2, with D uncertain. The germline CDR1 and CDR2 sequences are LNHDA and SQIVND (reference sequence). The CDR3 covers 12 residues. V shed 7 bases and J shed 5 bases, with 8 bases lying between them.

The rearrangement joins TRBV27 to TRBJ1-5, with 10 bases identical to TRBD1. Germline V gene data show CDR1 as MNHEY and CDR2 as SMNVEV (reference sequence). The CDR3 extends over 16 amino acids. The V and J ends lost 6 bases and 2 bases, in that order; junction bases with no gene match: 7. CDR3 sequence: CASRKTGGAGNQPQHF. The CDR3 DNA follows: TGTGCCAGCAGAAAGACAGGGGGCGCAGGCAATCAGCCCCAGCATTTT.

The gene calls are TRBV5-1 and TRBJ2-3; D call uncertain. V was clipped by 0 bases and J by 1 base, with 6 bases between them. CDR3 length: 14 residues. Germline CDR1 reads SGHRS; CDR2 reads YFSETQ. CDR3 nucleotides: TGCGCCAGCAGCTTGGCGGTTGGCACAGATACGCAGTATTTT. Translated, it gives CASSLAVGTDTQYF. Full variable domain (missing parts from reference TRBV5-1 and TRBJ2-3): KAGVTQTPRYLIKTRGQQVTLSCSPISGHRSVSWYQQTPGQGLQFLFEYFSETQRNKGNFPGRFSGRQFSNSRSEMNVSTLELGDSALYLCASSLAVGTDTQYFGPGTRLTVL.

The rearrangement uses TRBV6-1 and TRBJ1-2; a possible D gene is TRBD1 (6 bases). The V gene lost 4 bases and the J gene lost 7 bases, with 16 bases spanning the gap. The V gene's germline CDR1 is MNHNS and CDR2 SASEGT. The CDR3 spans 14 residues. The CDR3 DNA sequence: TGTGCCAGCAGTGGACAGGTCTCGGGGCCTGGCTACACCTTC. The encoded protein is CASSGQVSGPGYTF.

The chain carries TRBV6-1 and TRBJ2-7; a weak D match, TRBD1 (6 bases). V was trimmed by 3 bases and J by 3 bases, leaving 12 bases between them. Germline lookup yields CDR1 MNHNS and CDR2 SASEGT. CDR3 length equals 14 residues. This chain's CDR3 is CASSDRGESYEQYF. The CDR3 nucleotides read TGTGCCAGCAGTGACAGGGGAGAGAGCTACGAGCAGTACTTC.

CDR3 protein: CASSSVGLAGDYEQYF. The DNA of the CDR3 is TGTGCCAGCAGCTCCGTGGGCCTAGCAGGGGATTACGAGCAGTACTTC. The rearrangement links TRBV7-9 to TRBJ2-7, with D possibly matching TRBD1 (6 bases). The V end was cut by 4 bases, the J end by 4 bases, with 20 bases between. This CDR3 is 16 amino acids long. Germline values: CDR1 SEHNR, CDR2 FQNEAQ (reference sequence). The variable domain in full, with the rest retrieved from reference TRBV7-9 and TRBJ2-7, is DTGVSQNPRHKITKRGQNVTFRCDPISEHNRLYWYRQTLGQGPEFLTYFQNEAQLEKSRLLSDRFSAERPKGSFSTLEIQRTEQGDSAMYLCASSSVGLAGDYEQYFGPGTRLTVT.

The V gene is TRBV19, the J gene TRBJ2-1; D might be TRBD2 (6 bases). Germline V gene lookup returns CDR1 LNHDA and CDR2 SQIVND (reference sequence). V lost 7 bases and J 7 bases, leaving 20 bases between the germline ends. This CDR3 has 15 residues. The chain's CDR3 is CASMLGTGAMNEQFF. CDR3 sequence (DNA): TGTGCCAGTATGTTAGGGACGGGAGCTATGAATGAGCAGTTCTTC.

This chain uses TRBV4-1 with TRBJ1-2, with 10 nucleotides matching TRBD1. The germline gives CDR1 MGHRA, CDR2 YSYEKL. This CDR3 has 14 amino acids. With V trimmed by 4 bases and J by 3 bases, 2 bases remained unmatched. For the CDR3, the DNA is TGCGCCAGCAGCCTAGGGACAGGGGACTATGGCTACACCTTC. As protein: CASSLGTGDYGYTF.

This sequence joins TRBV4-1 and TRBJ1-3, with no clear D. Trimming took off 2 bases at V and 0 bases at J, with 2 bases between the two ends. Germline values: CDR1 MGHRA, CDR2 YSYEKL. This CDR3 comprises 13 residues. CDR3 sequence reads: CASSQPSGNTIYF. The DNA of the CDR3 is TGCGCCAGCAGCCAACCCTCTGGAAACACCATATATTTT.

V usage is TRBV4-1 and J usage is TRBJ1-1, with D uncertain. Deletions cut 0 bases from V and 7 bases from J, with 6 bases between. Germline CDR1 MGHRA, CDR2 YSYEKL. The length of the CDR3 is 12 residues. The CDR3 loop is CASSQDGGEAFF. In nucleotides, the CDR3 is TGCGCCAGCAGCCAAGATGGAGGTGAAGCTTTCTTT.

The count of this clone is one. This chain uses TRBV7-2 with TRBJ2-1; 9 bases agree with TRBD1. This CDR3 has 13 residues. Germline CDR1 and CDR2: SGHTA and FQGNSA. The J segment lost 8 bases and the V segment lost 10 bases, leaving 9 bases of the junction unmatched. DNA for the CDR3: TGTGCCACCCAGGGACAGGGATACTATGAGCAGTTCTTC. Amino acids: CATQGQGYYEQFF.